This T cell receptor beta chain appears in the sequencing data of a study of T cells in Graves' hyperthyroidism and ophthalmopathy. Amplification targeted TCR beta CDR3 regions from RNA transcripts. A set of HTBI primers served as the primers for a first-round RT-PCR of the TCR CDR3. From the multiplex PCR reads, TCRdb called clonotypes with MiXCR, one entry per CDR3 protein. The table has hundreds of thousands of distinct CDR3 sequences, over 11% seen once. CDR3 length equals 15 residues. Germline CDR1 and CDR2: SGDLS and YYNGEE. Trimming cost V 4 bases and J 6 bases; bases outside gene matches: 9. The origin of this receptor is a woman in her 30s with Graves' hyperthyroidism that later progressed to Graves' ophthalmopathy. The chain is built from TRBV9 and TRBJ2-1; 8 bases line up with TRBD2. Sequencing was done on a sample of blood. The CDR3 sequence is CASSPQGTRPNEQFF. The CDR3 nucleotides read TGTGCCAGCAGCCCTCAAGGGACTAGACCCAATGAGCAGTTCTTC.